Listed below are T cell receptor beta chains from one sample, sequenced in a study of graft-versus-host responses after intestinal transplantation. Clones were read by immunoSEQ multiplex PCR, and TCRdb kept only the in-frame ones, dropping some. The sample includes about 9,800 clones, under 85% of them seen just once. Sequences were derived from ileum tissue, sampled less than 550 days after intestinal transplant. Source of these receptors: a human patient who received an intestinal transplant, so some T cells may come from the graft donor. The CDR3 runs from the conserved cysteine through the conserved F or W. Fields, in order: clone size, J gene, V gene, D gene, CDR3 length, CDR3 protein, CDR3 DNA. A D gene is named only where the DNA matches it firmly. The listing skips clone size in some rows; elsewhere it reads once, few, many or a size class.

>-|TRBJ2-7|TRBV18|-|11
CASSPDYEQYF
TGTGCCAGCTCGCCGGACTACGAGCAGTACTTC
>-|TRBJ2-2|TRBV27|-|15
CASRRGPKNTGELFF
TGTGCCAGCAGGAGGGGTCCGAAGAACACCGGGGAGCTGTTTTTT
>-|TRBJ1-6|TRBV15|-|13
CATSIDYNSPLHF
TGTGCCACCAGCATTGATTATAATTCACCCCTCCACTTT
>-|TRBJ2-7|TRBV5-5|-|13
CASSLVLGTEQYF
TGTGCCAGCAGCTTGGTACTAGGGACCGAGCAGTACTTC
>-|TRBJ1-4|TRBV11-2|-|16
CASSLNSRGLGEKLFF
TGTGCCAGCAGCTTAAATTCACGGGGTTTAGGGGAAAAACTGTTTTTT
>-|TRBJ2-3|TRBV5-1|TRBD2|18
CASSLSTSGDSGTDTQYF
TGCGCCAGCAGCCTCTCGACTAGCGGGGATTCTGGCACAGATACGCAGTATTTT
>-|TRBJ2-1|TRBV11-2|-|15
CASSLNSPDYNEQFF
TGTGCCAGCAGCTTAAACAGCCCGGACTACAATGAGCAGTTCTTC
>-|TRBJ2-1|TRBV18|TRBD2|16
CASSLRLAGIYNEQFF
TGTGCCAGCTCACTCAGACTAGCGGGAATCTACAATGAGCAGTTCTTC
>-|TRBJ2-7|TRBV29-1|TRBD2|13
CSVVSGDAYEQYF
TGCAGCGTTGTGAGCGGGGATGCCTACGAGCAGTACTTC
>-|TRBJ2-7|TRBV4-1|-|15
CASSQVQGWSYEQYF
TGCGCCAGCAGCCAAGTGCAGGGATGGTCCTACGAGCAGTACTTC
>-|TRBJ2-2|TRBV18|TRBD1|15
CASSPSRGRTGELFF
TGTGCCAGCTCACCATCAAGGGGGCGGACCGGGGAGCTGTTTTTT
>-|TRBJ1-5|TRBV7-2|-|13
CASSRTGSQPQHF
TGTGCCAGCAGCCGAACAGGGTCTCAGCCCCAGCATTTT
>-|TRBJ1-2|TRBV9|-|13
CASSAGTPGGYTF
TGTGCCAGCAGCGCCGGGACTCCAGGCGGCTACACCTTC
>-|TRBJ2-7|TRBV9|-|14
CASSVGGSSYEQYF
TGTGCCAGCAGCGTAGGGGGGAGCTCCTACGAGCAGTACTTC
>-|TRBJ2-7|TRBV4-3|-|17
CASSQEVTDSYTYEQYF
TGCGCCAGCAGCCAAGAGGTTACGGACAGTTACACCTACGAGCAGTACTTC
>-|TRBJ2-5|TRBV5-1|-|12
CASKEGGETQYF
TGCGCCAGCAAGGAGGGAGGTGAGACCCAGTACTTC
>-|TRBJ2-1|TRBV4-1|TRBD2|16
CASSQEVAGAYNEQFF
TGCGCCAGCAGCCAAGAAGTAGCGGGGGCCTACAATGAGCAGTTCTTC
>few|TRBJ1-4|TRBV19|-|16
CASSTAPGATNEKLFF
TGTGCCAGTAGTACAGCCCCCGGAGCAACTAATGAAAAACTGTTTTTT
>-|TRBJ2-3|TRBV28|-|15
CASSEAIPAGGTQYF
TGTGCCAGCTCCGAGGCTATACCCGCCGGGGGTACGCAGTATTTT
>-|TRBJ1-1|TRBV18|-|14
CASSPPGRTNEAFF
TGTGCCAGCTCACCACCGGGCAGGACCAATGAAGCTTTCTTT
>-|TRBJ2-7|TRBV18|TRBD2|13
CASSPGTTDEQYF
TGTGCCAGCTCACCCGGGACTACGGACGAGCAGTACTTC
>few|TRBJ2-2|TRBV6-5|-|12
CASSPNTGELFF
TGTGCCAGCAGTCCTAACACCGGGGAGCTGTTTTTT
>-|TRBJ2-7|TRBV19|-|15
CASSMERAFPYEQYF
TGTGCCAGTAGTATGGAGCGGGCGTTTCCCTACGAGCAGTACTTC
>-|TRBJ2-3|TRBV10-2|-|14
CASKGGAGTDTQYF
TGCGCCAGCAAGGGGGGGGCTGGCACAGATACGCAGTATTTT
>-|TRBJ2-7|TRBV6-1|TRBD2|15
CATQGLAGGSLEQYF
TGTGCCACCCAAGGCCTAGCGGGGGGTTCGCTGGAGCAGTACTTC
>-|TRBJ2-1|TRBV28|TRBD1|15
CASSRTGEPYNEQFF
TGTGCCAGCAGTAGGACAGGGGAACCCTACAATGAGCAGTTCTTC
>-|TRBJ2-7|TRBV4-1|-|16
CASSQDTGISSYEQYF
TGCGCCAGCAGCCAAGATACCGGGATAAGCTCCTACGAGCAGTACTTC
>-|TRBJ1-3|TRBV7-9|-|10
CASSSNAIYF
TGTGCCAGCAGCTCAAACGCCATATATTTT
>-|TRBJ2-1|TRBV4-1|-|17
CASSRFQTGYVPNEQFF
TGCGCCAGCAGCCGGTTCCAAACAGGGTATGTTCCCAATGAGCAGTTCTTC
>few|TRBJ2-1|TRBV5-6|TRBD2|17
CASSLFGLAGGVYEQFF
TGTGCCAGCAGCTTGTTTGGACTAGCGGGAGGGGTCTATGAGCAGTTCTTC
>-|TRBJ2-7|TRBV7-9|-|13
CASSLAGSYEQYF
TGTGCCAGCAGCTTAGCGGGAAGCTACGAGCAGTACTTC
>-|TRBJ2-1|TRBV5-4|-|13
CALNREVDNEQFF
TGTGCCCTGAACAGGGAGGTGGACAATGAGCAGTTCTTC
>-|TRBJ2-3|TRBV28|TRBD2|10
CASSSGRVYF
TGTGCCAGCAGCAGCGGGAGGGTCTATTTT
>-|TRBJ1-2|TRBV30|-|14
CAWRDSGVPYGYTF
TGTGCCTGGAGGGACAGCGGGGTACCCTATGGCTACACCTTC
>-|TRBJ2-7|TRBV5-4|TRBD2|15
CASSSDGLAAYEQYF
TGTGCCAGCAGCTCAGACGGACTAGCTGCCTACGAGCAGTACTTC
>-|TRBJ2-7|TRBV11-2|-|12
CASSLGLYEQYF
TGTGCCAGCAGCTTAGGACTCTACGAGCAGTACTTC
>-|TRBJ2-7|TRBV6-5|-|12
CAAGKSTYEQYF
TGTGCCGCAGGGAAATCAACCTACGAGCAGTACTTC
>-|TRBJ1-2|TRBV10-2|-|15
CASSESTVGNYGYTF
TGCGCCAGCAGTGAGTCGACAGTCGGGAACTATGGCTACACCTTC
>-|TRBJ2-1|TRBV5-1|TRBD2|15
CASSLKLAGANEQFF
TGCGCCAGCAGCTTGAAACTAGCGGGGGCCAATGAGCAGTTCTTC
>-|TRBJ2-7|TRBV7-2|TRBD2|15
CASSLWGLAGDEQYF
TGTGCCAGCAGCTTATGGGGACTAGCGGGAGACGAGCAGTACTTC
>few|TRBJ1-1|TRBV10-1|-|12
CASSAGNTEAFF
TGCGCCAGCAGCGCCGGGAACACTGAAGCTTTCTTT
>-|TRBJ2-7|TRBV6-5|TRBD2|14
CARSYRGGGYEQYF
TGTGCCCGCAGTTACCGCGGGGGGGGATACGAGCAGTACTTC
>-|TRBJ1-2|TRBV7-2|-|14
CASRDGGSNYGYTF
TGTGCCAGCAGGGACGGCGGGTCTAACTATGGCTACACCTTC
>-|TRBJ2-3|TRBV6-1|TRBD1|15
CASSFAGTGRDTQYF
TGTGCCAGCAGTTTTGCCGGGACAGGGAGAGATACGCAGTATTTT
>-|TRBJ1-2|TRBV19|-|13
CASHPTGNYGYTF
TGTGCCAGCCACCCTACAGGGAACTATGGCTACACCTTC
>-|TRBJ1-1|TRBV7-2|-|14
CASSLTRGRTEAFF
TGTGCCAGCAGCTTAACCAGGGGAAGGACTGAAGCTTTCTTT
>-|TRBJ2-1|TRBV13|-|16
CASSLKAPSSYNEQFF
TGTGCCAGCAGCTTAAAAGCGCCGAGCTCCTACAATGAGCAGTTCTTC
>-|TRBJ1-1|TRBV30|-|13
CAWSTGASTEAFF
TGTGCCTGGAGTACGGGGGCAAGCACTGAAGCTTTCTTT
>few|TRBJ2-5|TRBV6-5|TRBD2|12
CASSGRGETQYF
TGTGCCAGCAGTGGGAGGGGCGAGACCCAGTACTTC